This TCR beta chain stems from a study of CD8+CD57+ T cells in acquired aplastic anemia (dated by TCRdb to the late 2010s). In terms of the full investigation: DNA extracted from sorted CD4+ and CD8+ cells had a mean of about 3.2 ug, with a range of roughly 0.17 to 30 ug. Healthy donor samples averaged about 10 million reads for CD4+ and about 11 million for CD8+ cells. The paper as a whole reports these results and caveats: Approximately 27 CD8+ CDR3 sequences were found in both patients and controls but appeared to be highly expressed in patients and within the immunodominant clones of the patients. Between patients and healthy controls, no significant difference in CD8+ Simpson's diversity was found (P=0.060).

Genomic DNA served as template for TCR beta VDJ combination and CDR3 sequence profiling. An Illumina HiSeq 2000 was used for TCR repertoire sequencing. From the authors' description of their analysis: Repertoire assessment relied on Simpson's diversity index, CDR3 size and DJ length profiles, and TRBV/TRBJ rearrangement plots. The most abundant DNA sequence in the deep sequencing data was defined as the immunodominant clone. CDR3 amino acid sequences were checked for sharing across subjects and were also compared against the VDJdb database and published repertoires. The public reads were run again by TCRdb, first through fastp at Q25 and then through MiXCR, and only productive beta chains were kept. Rows merge per CDR3 protein into single entries with the most common DNA and genes. The V and J calls were not made by the authors but by TCRdb's processing. The sample includes 190,000 or so distinct CDR3 sequences, with 61% observed a single time. The top ten hold about 31% of the sample.

Counted from cysteine to phenylalanine, this CDR3 has 13 amino acids. The read is trimmed to its CDR3 DNA, 39 bases read in frame from base 1. CDR1 SGHAT and CDR2 FQNNGV were looked up in the germline V gene. V is reduced by 5 bases and J by 9 bases, leaving a spacing of 17 bases between them. In this study, sorted CD4+ and CD8+ T cells from the blood of healthy subjects and of severe aplastic anemia patients had their TCR repertoires deep-sequenced. Ficoll-Paque density gradient centrifugation was used to isolate peripheral blood mononuclear cells. Before DNA extraction, CD4+ and CD8+ T cells were sorted with FACS or magnetic beads. Note on this clonotype: This receptor's antigen is unknown. One base away there is no much larger clone; base qualities are not given.

Rearrangement joined TRBV11-2 to TRBJ2-7, and possibly TRBD2, on 6 matching bases. The specimen was sorted CD4+, CD8+, or CD8+CD57+ T cells (not recorded which) from PBMCs. The clonotype originates from a human donor in good health. At the DNA level, the sequence is TGTGCCAGCAGCCCCGGTGGGGGAGCGGGGCAGTACTTC. Translated, this gives CASSPGGGAGQYF.